This T cell receptor beta chain was sequenced during a study of OX40 agonist ivuxolimab in advanced cancers. For the study at large: Patients in dose escalation had liver, melanoma, kidney or head and neck cancers. General study findings and limits: Patients with a partial response at 0.1-3.0 mg/kg had among the lowest clonal expansion.

TCRdb keeps only in-frame clones here, not all; method: immunoSEQ multiplex PCR. The table shows around 150,000 clones, with 90% to 95% occurring only once. On this clone itself: The antigen remains undetermined.

Trimming removed 4 bases from V and 7 bases from J, with 9 bases in between. Germline values: CDR1 SGHNT, CDR2 YYREEE (reference sequence). The CDR3 has 12 residues. Systemic immunosuppression or autoimmune disease history was grounds to exclude patients. The source is an adult with an advanced solid tumor such as melanoma, head and neck, liver or kidney cancer. The sample was CD4+ or CD8+ T cells sorted from blood, taken in a trial of the OX40 agonist ivuxolimab. The chain combines TRBV5-4 with TRBJ1-3; possible D gene TRBD1, 6 bases. CDR3 sequence (DNA): TGTGCCAGCAGCGGAACAGGGAACACCATATATTTT. Translating gives CASSGTGNTIYF.